This T cell receptor beta chain was documented in a study of Graves' ophthalmopathy and Graves' hyperthyroidism. Hyperthyroidism is called stable when no ophthalmopathy develops within 18 months of follow-up. Certain patients, namely those with other autoimmune diseases, uncontrolled infections, pregnancy or lactation, were excluded. The evidence that diagnosis relied on was clinical symptoms, serum thyroxine, TRAb, thyroid ultrasound and orbital computed tomography. The CDR3 covers 14 residues. Trimming cost V 6 bases and J 10 bases; bases outside gene matches: 10. RNA transcripts were the template, and TCR beta CDR3 regions were amplified from them. Scientists carried out first-round RT-PCR using HTBI primers and then a second-round multiplex PCR. TCRdb reanalysed the multiplex PCR reads using MiXCR and keeps one entry per CDR3 protein. This table holds roughly 380,000 distinct CDR3 sequences, 15% to 17% found once.

Input material: peripheral blood. V usage is TRBV12-3 or TRBV12-4 and J usage is TRBJ2-1; 9 bases fit TRBD2. The TCR sequence derives from a woman aged 18-29 years with stable Graves' hyperthyroidism. The CDR3 is CASSVGGGAREQFF. The CDR3 coding sequence is TGTGCCAGCAGCGTAGGCGGGGGGGCCAGAGAGCAGTTCTTC.